These 17 T cell receptor beta chains were sequenced from one sample in a study of Graves' ophthalmopathy and Graves' hyperthyroidism. RNA transcripts were the source from which TCR beta CDR3 regions were amplified. The first round was an RT-PCR with HTBI primers, and the second round was a multiplex PCR. TCRdb used MiXCR to reprocess the multiplex PCR reads, holding one entry per CDR3 protein. Of over a million distinct CDR3 sequences listed, about 40% are singletons. Sequences were obtained from peripheral blood or thyroid tissue (not recorded which). These receptors originate from an adult man with Graves' hyperthyroidism.

V is TRBV7-9 and J is TRBJ2-2; 7 bases match TRBD1. The CDR3 spans 17 residues. The V segment lost 5 bases and the J segment 6 bases; nucleotides outside the gene matches: 15. Germline V gene data show CDR1 as SEHNR and CDR2 as FQNEAQ (reference sequence). CDR3 in DNA: TGTGCCAGCAGCAACCGGGACAGACTTTTGACGCCCGGGGAGCTGTTTTTT. This sequence encodes CASSNRDRLLTPGELFF.

This clonotype has just a few counts. This chain joins TRBV19 and TRBJ2-2, with TRBD2 identical over 11 bases. There are 17 residues in the CDR3. From germline, CDR1 is LNHDA and CDR2 SQIVND (reference sequence). V gave up 5 bases and J gave up 1 base; unmatched junction bases: 6. The CDR3 spells CASSQIGLAGNTGELFF. As DNA, the CDR3 is TGTGCCAGTAGTCAAATCGGACTAGCGGGGAACACCGGGGAGCTGTTTTTT.

The chain recombines TRBV20-1 with TRBJ1-2; 7 bases map to TRBD1. CDR3 size: 13 residues. With V trimmed by 3 bases and J by 7 bases, 8 bases remained unmatched. Germline values: CDR1 DFQATT, CDR2 SNEGSKA (reference sequence). CDR3 in DNA: TGCAGTGCTAGCTCCTCAGGGGGTGGTGGCTACACCTTC. It specifies CSASSSGGGGYTF.

V gene TRBV5-1 combines with J gene TRBJ1-4, with TRBD1 identical over 9 bases. V lost 4 bases, J lost 2 bases, and 3 bases stayed unmatched. CDR1 is SGHRS, CDR2 YFSETQ, per germline. This CDR3 region has 15 residues. The CDR3 nucleotides read TGCGCCAGCAGCATCGGACAGGGGACTAATGAAAAACTGTTTTTT. Translation gives CASSIGQGTNEKLFF.

This clonotype was counted only a few times. The genes are TRBV2 and TRBJ2-2; 8 bases map to TRBD2. Germline CDR1 and CDR2: SNHLY and FYNNEI. J lost 0 bases, V lost 7 bases, and 4 bases had no gene match. CDR3 length: 15 amino acids. The chain's CDR3 is CASITGGPNTGELFF. In nucleotides, the CDR3 is TGTGCCAGCATTACGGGAGGGCCGAACACCGGGGAGCTGTTTTTT.

The table lists this clonotype with many counts. The rearrangement uses TRBV7-6 and TRBJ2-7; D is ambiguous. The CDR3 totals 15 residues. In germline, CDR1 is SGHVS, CDR2 FNYEAQ. Trimming removed 0 bases from V and 5 bases from J, with 14 bases in between. This CDR3 is CASSLASTANHEQYF. CDR3 DNA: TGTGCCAGCAGCTTAGCGTCCACAGCTAACCACGAGCAGTACTTC.

A few counts support this clonotype. This chain links TRBV19 with TRBJ1-2; D is possibly TRBD1 (5 bases). In germline, CDR1 is LNHDA, CDR2 SQIVND (reference sequence). The CDR3 runs to 14 residues. V lost 5 bases and J 4 bases, leaving 14 bases between the germline ends. The CDR3 bases are TGTGCCAGTAGTTCGGACATATATAGCTATGGCTACACCTTC. This translates into CASSSDIYSYGYTF.

This clonotype has a handful of counts. V and J are TRBV5-1 and TRBJ2-5; 7 bases agree with TRBD1. The CDR3 spans 16 residues. Germline CDR1 SGHRS, CDR2 YFSETQ. V was clipped by 4 bases and J by 5 bases; unmatched bases: 14. CDR3 sequence (DNA): TGCGCCAGCAGCCCCGTCCGAGACAGGGAATCGGAGACCCAGTACTTC. This codes for CASSPVRDRESETQYF.

The sample holds many counts of this clonotype. This chain links TRBV10-3 with TRBJ1-3; tentatively, D is TRBD1 (6 bases). Trimming removed 4 bases at V and 0 bases at J, with 16 bases between. The germline CDR1 and CDR2 sequences are ENHRY and SYGVKD. The CDR3 loop spans 17 amino acids. The DNA for the CDR3 is TGTGCCATCAGTGCACCCAGGGGTTATGACTCTGGAAACACCATATATTTT. Its protein is CAISAPRGYDSGNTIYF.

The chain is built from TRBV5-1 and TRBJ2-2; D remains ambiguous. The CDR3 loop spans 15 amino acids. Germline lookup yields CDR1 SGHRS and CDR2 YFSETQ. Trimming shortened V by 4 bases and J by 6 bases, and 16 bases separated the two germline ends. The CDR3 coding sequence is TGCGCCAGCAGCCAGACGGTGGGTCCGGCCGGGGAGCTGTTTTTT. Translation gives CASSQTVGPAGELFF.

Only a few counts were recorded for this clonotype. The rearrangement uses TRBV4-1 and TRBJ2-7; possible D gene TRBD2, 6 bases. The germline V and J ends were trimmed by 0 bases and 7 bases, with 16 bases remaining between them. The CDR3 sequence is 15 residues long. Per the germline V gene, CDR1 is MGHRA and CDR2 is YSYEKL. The CDR3 is CASSQEFGPGREQYF. The CDR3 bases are TGCGCCAGCAGCCAAGAGTTCGGCCCGGGGAGGGAGCAGTACTTC.

This clonotype was counted between two and nine times. V is TRBV5-5 and J is TRBJ1-2; TRBD1 aligns across 7 bases. V gave up 1 base and J gave up 6 bases; unmatched junction bases: 3. The CDR3 length is 13 residues. Germline lookup yields CDR1 SGHKS and CDR2 YYEKEE (reference sequence). The CDR3 spells CASSLRGGHGYTF. The CDR3 coding sequence is TGTGCCAGCAGCTTGCGAGGGGGCCATGGCTACACCTTC.

The chain employs TRBV6-6 and TRBJ2-5; D is unresolved. The germline V and J ends were trimmed by 7 bases and 2 bases, with 14 bases remaining between them. The germline CDR1 and CDR2 sequences are MNHNY and SVGAGI (reference sequence). The CDR3 is made up of 14 amino acids. CDR3 nucleotide sequence: TGTGCCAGCATTCCTGCGGACCTTCAAGAGACCCAGTACTTC. Protein product: CASIPADLQETQYF.

Remarks on this clonotype: Given a much more abundant clone one base away, this may be a read error. The conserved phenylalanine or tryptophan is not found at the CDR3 terminus, so this likely reflects a read error. The chain employs TRBV7-6 and TRBJ2-7, with D possibly being TRBD1 or TRBD2 (6 bases each). The CDR3 has 13 residues. In germline, CDR1 is SGHVS, CDR2 FNYEAQ. The germline V and J ends were trimmed by 3 bases and 7 bases, with 13 bases remaining between them. The CDR3 sequence: CASSFRGVGEQYL. The CDR3, as DNA: TGTGCCAGCAGCTTTAGGGGGGTCGGGGAGCAGTACCTC.

The DNA for the CDR3 is TGTGCCAGCAGCTTAGACTCAGCGTACCAAGAGACCCAGTACTTC. It translates to CASSLDSAYQETQYF. The V gene is TRBV7-3, the J gene TRBJ2-5; D gene unclear. Germline assignment: CDR1 SGHTA and CDR2 FQGTGA. The CDR3 runs to 15 residues. The V end was cut by 2 bases, the J end by 0 bases, with 10 bases between.

This clonotype was counted a few times. This CDR3 is CASSRFFGSRRETQYF. The CDR3 DNA follows: TGTGCCAGCAGTCGATTTTTCGGGAGTCGGCGAGAGACCCAGTACTTC. The chain uses TRBV27 and TRBJ2-5; weak D call: TRBD2 (6 bases). The CDR3 totals 16 residues. Germline CDR1 MNHEY, CDR2 SMNVEV (reference sequence). The ends were cut back, 5 bases at V and 4 bases at J, with 20 bases in the middle.

This clonotype was detected ten times or more. Compared with germline, one end of the junction differs, possibly owing to a read error. The V call is TRBV14, the J call TRBJ2-7, with unresolved D. The CDR3 contains 13 residues. From germline, CDR1 is SGHDN and CDR2 FVKESK. The CDR3 region is CASSQDNVVTPHF. The DNA of the CDR3 is TGTGCCAGCAGCCAAGATAATGTCGTAACCCCCCACTTC.